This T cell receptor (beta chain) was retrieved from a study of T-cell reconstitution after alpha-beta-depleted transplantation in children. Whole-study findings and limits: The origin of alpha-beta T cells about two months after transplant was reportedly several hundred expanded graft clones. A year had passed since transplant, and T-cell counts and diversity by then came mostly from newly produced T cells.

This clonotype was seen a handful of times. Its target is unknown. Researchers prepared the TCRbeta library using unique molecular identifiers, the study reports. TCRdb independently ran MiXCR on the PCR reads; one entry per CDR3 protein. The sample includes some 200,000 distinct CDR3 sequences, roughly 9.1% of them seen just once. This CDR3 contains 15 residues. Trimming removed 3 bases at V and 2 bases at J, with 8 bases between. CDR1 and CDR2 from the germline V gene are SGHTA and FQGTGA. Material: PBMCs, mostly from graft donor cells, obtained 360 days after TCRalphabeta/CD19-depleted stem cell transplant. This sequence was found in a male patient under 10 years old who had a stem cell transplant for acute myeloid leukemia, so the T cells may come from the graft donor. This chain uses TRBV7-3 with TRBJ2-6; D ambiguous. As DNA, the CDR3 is TGTGCCAGCAGCTTTTCTAGGGCTGGGGCCAACGTCCTGACTTTC. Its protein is CASSFSRAGANVLTF. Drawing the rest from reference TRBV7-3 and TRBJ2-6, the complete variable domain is GAGVSQTPSNKVTEKGKYVELRCDPISGHTALYWYRQSLGQGPEFLIYFQGTGAADDSGLPNDRFFAVRPEGSVSTLKIQRTERGDSAVYLCASSFSRAGANVLTFGAGSRLTVL.